This T cell receptor (beta chain) appears in the sequencing data of a study of beta chain features in type 1 diabetes. Across the whole study: Healthy donors and patients showed comparable age, gender and cell yields.

Investigators reverse transcribed all isolated RNA, so they sequenced expressed TCRB transcripts. Generated by immunoSEQ multiplex PCR, the TCRdb table keeps only in-frame clones and is missing some. The table shows around 160,000 clones, with under 60% occurring only once. This clone was seen a few times. What it binds is unknown. Study-wide findings and caveats: Across all four CD4+ subsets, people with type 1 diabetes showed modestly shorter TCRB CDR3s. Shorter templates might be favored by PCR, and equally so in patients and in controls.

The CDR3 consists of 17 residues. The germline V gene has CDR1 LGHNA and CDR2 YSLEER. V lost 0 bases and J 11 bases, leaving 22 bases between the germline ends. The sequence was obtained from a man aged 18 to 29 in good health. This chain links TRBV4-3 with TRBJ1-4, with D hard to call. Material for sequencing was Tregs from blood. CDR3 bases: TGCGCCAGCAGCCAAGATAAGAGGAGTAGGCGAATTTATAAACTGTTTTTT. This encodes CASSQDKRSRRIYKLFF.